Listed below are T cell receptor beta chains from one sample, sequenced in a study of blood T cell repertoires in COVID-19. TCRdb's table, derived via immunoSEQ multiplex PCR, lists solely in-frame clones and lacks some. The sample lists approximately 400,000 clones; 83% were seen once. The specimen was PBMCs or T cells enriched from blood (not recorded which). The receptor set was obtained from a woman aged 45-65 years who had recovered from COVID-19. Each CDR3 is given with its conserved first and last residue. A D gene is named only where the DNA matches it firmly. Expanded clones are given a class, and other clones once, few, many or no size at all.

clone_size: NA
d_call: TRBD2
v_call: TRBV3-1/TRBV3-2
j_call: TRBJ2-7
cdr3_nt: TGTGCCAGCAGCGCTAGCGGGAGGTGGCACGAGCAGTACTTC
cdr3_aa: CASSASGRWHEQYF

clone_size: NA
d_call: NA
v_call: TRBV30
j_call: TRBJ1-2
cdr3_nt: TGTGCCTGGAGCACAGGGAACTATGGCTACACCTTC
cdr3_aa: CAWSTGNYGYTF

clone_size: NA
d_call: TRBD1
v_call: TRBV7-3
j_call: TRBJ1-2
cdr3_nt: TGTGCCAGCGGATTGGGACAGGGTGATGGCTACACCTTC
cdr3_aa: CASGLGQGDGYTF

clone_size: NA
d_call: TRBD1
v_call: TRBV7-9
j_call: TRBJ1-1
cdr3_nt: TGTGCCACCAGACTTCCGGGACAGCTAAACACTGAAGCTTTCTTT
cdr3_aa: CATRLPGQLNTEAFF

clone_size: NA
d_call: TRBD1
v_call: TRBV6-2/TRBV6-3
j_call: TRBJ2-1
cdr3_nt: TGTGCCAGCAGTTACCCTCCGGGACAGGGGGCGCAAAATGAGCAGTTCTTC
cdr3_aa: CASSYPPGQGAQNEQFF

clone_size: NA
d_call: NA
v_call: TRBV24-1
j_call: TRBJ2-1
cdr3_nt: TGTGCCACGGGCAGCTCCTACAATGAGCAGTTCTTC
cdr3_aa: CATGSSYNEQFF

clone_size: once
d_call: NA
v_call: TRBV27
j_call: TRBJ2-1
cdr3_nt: TGTGCCAGCAGTTTGGACTCTTGGAATGAGCAGTTCTTC
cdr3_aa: CASSLDSWNEQFF

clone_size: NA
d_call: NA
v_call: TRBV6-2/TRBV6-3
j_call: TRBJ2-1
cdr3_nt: TGTGCCAGCAGTTACATGGCCCCAGGTCGGAATGAGCAGTTCTTC
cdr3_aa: CASSYMAPGRNEQFF

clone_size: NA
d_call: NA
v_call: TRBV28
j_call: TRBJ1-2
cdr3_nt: TGTGCCAGCGCCCCTGCGGGGTTCTATGGCTACACCTTC
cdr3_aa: CASAPAGFYGYTF

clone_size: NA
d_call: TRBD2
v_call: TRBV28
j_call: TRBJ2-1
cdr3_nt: TGTGCCAGCCTCCCGGGGAGGGGTTTGTACAATGAGCAGTTCTTC
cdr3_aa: CASLPGRGLYNEQFF

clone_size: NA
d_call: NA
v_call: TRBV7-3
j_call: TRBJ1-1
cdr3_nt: TGTGCCAGCAGCTTAGAGCGGGCTGCTGAAGCTTTCTTT
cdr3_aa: CASSLERAAEAFF

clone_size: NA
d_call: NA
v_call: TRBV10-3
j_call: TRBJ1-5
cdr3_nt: TGTGCCATCAGTGAGTCGAGCAGGAGCAATCAGCCCCAGCATTTT
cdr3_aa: CAISESSRSNQPQHF

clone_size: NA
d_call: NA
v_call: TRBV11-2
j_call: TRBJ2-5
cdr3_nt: TGTGCCAGCAGCTTAGGCAATAGTGGTGCGGAGACCCAGTACTTC
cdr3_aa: CASSLGNSGAETQYF

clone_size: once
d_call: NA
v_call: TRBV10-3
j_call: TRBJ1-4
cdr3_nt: TGTGCCATCAGTGAGTCGAGTCGGCAGGGTGGGGAAAAACTGTTTTTT
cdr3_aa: CAISESSRQGGEKLFF

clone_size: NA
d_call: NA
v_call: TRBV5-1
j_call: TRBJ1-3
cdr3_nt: TGCGCCAGCAGCTTGGGACACGAGATTACTGGAAACACCATATATTTT
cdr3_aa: CASSLGHEITGNTIYF

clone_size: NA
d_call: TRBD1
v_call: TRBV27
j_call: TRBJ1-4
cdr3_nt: TGTGCCAGCAGGGAGTATATAGGGGGCAATGAAAAACTGTTTTTT
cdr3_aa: CASREYIGGNEKLFF

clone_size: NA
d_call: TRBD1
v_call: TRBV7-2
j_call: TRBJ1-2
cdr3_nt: TGTGCCAGCAGCCAAACAGGGGATGGCTACACCTTC
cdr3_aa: CASSQTGDGYTF

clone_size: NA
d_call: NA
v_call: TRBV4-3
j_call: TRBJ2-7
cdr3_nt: TGCGCCAGCAGCCAGGATCCGACAGGCCTCTGGGAGCAGTACTTC
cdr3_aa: CASSQDPTGLWEQYF

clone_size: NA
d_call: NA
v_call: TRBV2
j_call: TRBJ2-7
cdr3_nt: TGTGCCAGCAGTGAATATATCGCCTACGAGCAGTACTTC
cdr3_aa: CASSEYIAYEQYF

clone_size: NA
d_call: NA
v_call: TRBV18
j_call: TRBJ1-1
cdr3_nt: TGTGCCAGCTCACCACGGCGGGAGGGTGAAGCTTTCTTT
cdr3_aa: CASSPRREGEAFF

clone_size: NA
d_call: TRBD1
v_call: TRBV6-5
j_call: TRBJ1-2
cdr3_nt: TGTGCCAGCACCGGACAGGGGCGGGACTATGGCTACACCTTC
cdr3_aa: CASTGQGRDYGYTF

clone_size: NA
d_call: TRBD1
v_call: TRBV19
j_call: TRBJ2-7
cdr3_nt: TGTGCCAGTAGTTCGGGACAGGGATCGGGGGAGCAGTACTTC
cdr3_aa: CASSSGQGSGEQYF

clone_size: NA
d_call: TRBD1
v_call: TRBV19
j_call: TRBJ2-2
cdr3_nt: TGTGCCAGTAGTAACGGACAGGGAAACACCGGGGAGCTGTTTTTT
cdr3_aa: CASSNGQGNTGELFF

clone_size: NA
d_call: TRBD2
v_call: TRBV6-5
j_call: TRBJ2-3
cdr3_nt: TGTGCCAGCAGTTACTCTAGCGGGGTTACAGATACGCAGTATTTT
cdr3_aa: CASSYSSGVTDTQYF

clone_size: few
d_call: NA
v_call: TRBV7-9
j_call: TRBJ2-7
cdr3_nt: TGTGCCAGCAGCCTAGAGCGCACCTACGAGCAGTACTTC
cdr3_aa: CASSLERTYEQYF

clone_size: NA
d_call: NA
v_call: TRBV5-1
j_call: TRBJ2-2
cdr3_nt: TGCGCCAGCAGCCAAGGACTAGGGGGAACCGGGGAGCTGTTTTTT
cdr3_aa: CASSQGLGGTGELFF

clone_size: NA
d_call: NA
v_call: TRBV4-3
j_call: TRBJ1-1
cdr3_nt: TGCGCCAGCAGCCAAGGGCAGCGGAACACTGAAGCTTTCTTT
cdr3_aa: CASSQGQRNTEAFF

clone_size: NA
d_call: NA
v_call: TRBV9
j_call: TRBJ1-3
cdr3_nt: TGTGCCAGCAGCGTAGGCGGGACGGACTCTGGAAACACCATATATTTT
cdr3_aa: CASSVGGTDSGNTIYF

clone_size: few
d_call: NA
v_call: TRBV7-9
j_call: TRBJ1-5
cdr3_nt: TGTGCCAGCAGCTTCCCAGGCTTTAATCAGCCCCAGCATTTT
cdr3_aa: CASSFPGFNQPQHF

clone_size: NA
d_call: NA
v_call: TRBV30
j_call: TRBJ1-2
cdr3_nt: TGTGCCTGGGGACGGTCTAGCTATGGCTACACCTTC
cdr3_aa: CAWGRSSYGYTF